Following are 4 T cell receptor beta chains from one sample sequenced in a study of blood T cell repertoires in COVID-19. Data came from immunoSEQ multiplex PCR; TCRdb stores just in-frame clones and leaves some out. The sample includes 450,000 or so clones, about 87% seen only once; the top ten take 0.75% to 0.85%. The sequenced sample was peripheral blood. These receptors were collected from a man aged 18-30 years with COVID-19, enrolled during active disease.

The chain links TRBV6-5 to TRBJ1-4, with D possibly being TRBD1 (6 bases). CDR3 length equals 15 residues. Germline V gives CDR1 MNHEY, CDR2 SVGAGI. V was shortened by 5 bases and J by 5 bases, with 15 bases between the two germline ends. CDR3 loop: CASSPMTGPNEKLFF. The CDR3 nucleotides are TGTGCCAGCAGTCCGATGACAGGTCCCAATGAAAAACTGTTTTTT.

The CDR3 sequence: CASSLGPPPNYGYTF. Written as DNA, the CDR3 is TGTGCCAGCAGCTTAGGGCCGCCTCCTAACTATGGCTACACCTTC. The chain links TRBV7-3 to TRBJ1-2; no clear D gene. Per the germline V gene, CDR1 is SGHTA and CDR2 is FQGTGA. With 2 bases removed from V and 0 bases from J, the gap between germline ends came to 10 bases. This CDR3 contains 15 residues. Supplemented by reference TRBV7-3 and TRBJ1-2, the full variable domain reads GAGVSQTPSNKVTEKGKYVELRCDPISGHTALYWYRQSLGQGPEFLIYFQGTGAADDSGLPNDRFFAVRPEGSVSTLKIQRTERGDSAVYLCASSLGPPPNYGYTFGSGTRLTVV.

The gene calls are TRBV29-1 and TRBJ1-1; weak D call: TRBD1 (5 bases). The germline V and J ends were trimmed by 7 bases and 4 bases, with 16 bases remaining between them. The CDR3 runs 13 residues. Germline CDR1 and CDR2: SQVTM and ANQGSEA. In DNA, the CDR3 is TGCAGCGCCGACAGTGACTTTTTCACTGAAGCTTTCTTT. Translating gives CSADSDFFTEAFF.

The chain has TRBV7-2 and TRBJ2-5, with TRBD2 matching 10 bases. Germline CDR1 and CDR2: SGHTA and FQGNSA. The V and J ends lost 1 base and 4 bases, in that order; junction bases with no gene match: 3. This CDR3 comprises 15 residues. The CDR3 DNA follows: TGTGCCAGCAGCTTAGGGCTAGCGGGAGTAGAGACCCAGTACTTC. Translated, it gives CASSLGLAGVETQYF.